This TCR beta chain is drawn from a study of siplizumab effects on memory and regulatory T cells. This CDR3 comprises 15 residues. Germline CDR1 is LNHNV and CDR2 is YYDKDF (reference sequence). Findings and caveats of the study: Siplizumab significantly decreased alloreactive sequences from unstimulated CD4+ memory cells. Naive T cells looked more diverse than memory cells, and they looked like major contributors to the alloresponse. The alloreactive clones that mapped to unstimulated subsets made up only a minor fraction.

As for this clone: Antigen specificity is unknown.

Sequenced by immunoSEQ multiplex PCR; TCRdb stores in-frame clones only, minus some. The top ten hold roughly 0.6% of the sample, which has about 100,000 clones, 94% seen once. This TCR was recovered from a human donor in good health. The source material was Tregs sorted from blood. This chain links TRBV15 with TRBJ2-5; possible D gene TRBD2, 5 bases. Matching the DNA end better, TRBJ2-7 makes the J call doubtful. This CDR3 reads CATSRDVAGGYEQYF. Here the CDR3 DNA reads TGTGCCACCAGCAGAGATGTGGCAGGAGGCTACGAGCAGTACTTC.